This T cell receptor beta chain was recovered during a study of blood T cell repertoires in COVID-19. At the level of the study: PBMCs, B-cell-depleted T cells, or T cells provided the cDNA or gDNA that made up the material.

This CDR3 spans 13 amino acids. CDR1 is LNHDA and CDR2 is SQIVND in the germline V gene (reference sequence). V gave up 3 bases and J gave up 7 bases; unmatched junction bases: 4. Individuals aged about 18 to 89 years were recruited from 20 to 25 US areas. Researchers sorted participants into cohorts using their self-reported clinical history. Resolution of symptoms, clearance, or two negative PCRs was present in recovered Cohort 3 donors. Assay: immunoSEQ multiplex PCR; the TCRdb copy retains only in-frame clones and omits some. This table holds approximately 210,000 clones, 70% to 90% found once. Sequenced: PBMCs or T cells enriched from blood (not recorded which). This receptor was obtained from a woman under 30 who had recovered from COVID-19. V gene TRBV19 combines with J gene TRBJ2-7, with 9 positions matching TRBD2. CDR3 sequence (DNA): TGTGCCAGTAGTATGATAGCGGGGGATGAGCAGTACTTC. It specifies CASSMIAGDEQYF.